A single sample gave rise to the 3 T cell receptor beta chains below, sequenced in a study of blood T cell repertoires in COVID-19 (TCRdb year 2020). The protocol used for the library was the immunoSEQ multiplex PCR assay. As stored in TCRdb, this immuneACCESS dataset retains in-frame rearrangements with V and J assigned. A fraction of the clones does not appear; measured against another copy, unresolved V genes explain less than half of the discrepancy, and the remainder lacks a known reason. This sample comprises about 210,000 clones, about 85% of them detected only once. The ten largest account for around 20% of the sample. The sample was PBMCs or T cells enriched from blood (not recorded which). All receptors derive from a man aged 40-55 years who had recovered from COVID-19.

The rearrangement joins TRBV2 to TRBJ2-7, with D maybe TRBD2 (6 bases). In germline, CDR1 is SNHLY, CDR2 FYNNEI. Trimming cost V 7 bases and J 0 bases, with 13 bases left between them. This CDR3 has 14 residues. The CDR3 region has the DNA TGTGCCAGCATGTGGGTGGGAGGCTCCTACGAGCAGTACTTC. Its protein product is CASMWVGGSYEQYF.

The chain is built from TRBV3-1 (or the pseudogene TRBV3-2) and TRBJ1-3; D uncertain. The V end was cut by 0 bases, the J end by 9 bases, with 21 bases between. The CDR3 is made up of 17 amino acids. CDR1 LGHDT and CDR2 YNNKEL come from the germline V gene (reference sequence). CDR3 residues: CASSQEGDRGWIGTIYF. The CDR3 bases are TGTGCCAGCAGCCAAGAAGGCGACCGCGGATGGATTGGCACCATATATTTT.

This clone appeared a few times. The chain links TRBV25-1 to TRBJ2-1; D remains ambiguous. CDR3 length: 12 residues. Germline CDR1 is MGHDK and CDR2 is SYGVNS. With 7 bases removed from V and 3 bases from J, the gap between germline ends came to 7 bases. CDR3 region: CASMGFYNEQFF. The CDR3 DNA follows: TGTGCCAGCATGGGCTTCTACAATGAGCAGTTCTTC.